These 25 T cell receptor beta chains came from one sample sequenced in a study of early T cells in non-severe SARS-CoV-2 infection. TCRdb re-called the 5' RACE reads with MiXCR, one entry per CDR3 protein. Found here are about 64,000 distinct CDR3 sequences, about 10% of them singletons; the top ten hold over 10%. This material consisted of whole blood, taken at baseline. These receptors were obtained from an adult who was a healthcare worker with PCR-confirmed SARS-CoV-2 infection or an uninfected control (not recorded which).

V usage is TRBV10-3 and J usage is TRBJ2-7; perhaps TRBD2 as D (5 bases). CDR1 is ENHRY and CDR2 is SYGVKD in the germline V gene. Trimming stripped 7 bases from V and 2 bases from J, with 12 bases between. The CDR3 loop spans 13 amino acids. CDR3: CAIKVGAAYEQYF. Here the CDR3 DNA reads TGTGCCATCAAGGTGGGAGCGGCCTACGAGCAGTACTTC.

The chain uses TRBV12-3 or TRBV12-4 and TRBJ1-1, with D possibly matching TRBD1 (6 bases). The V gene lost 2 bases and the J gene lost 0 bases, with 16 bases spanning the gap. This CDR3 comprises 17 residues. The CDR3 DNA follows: TGTGCCAGCAGTTTAATTCCCCCCCAGGGGTTGAACACTGAAGCTTTCTTT. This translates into CASSLIPPQGLNTEAFF.

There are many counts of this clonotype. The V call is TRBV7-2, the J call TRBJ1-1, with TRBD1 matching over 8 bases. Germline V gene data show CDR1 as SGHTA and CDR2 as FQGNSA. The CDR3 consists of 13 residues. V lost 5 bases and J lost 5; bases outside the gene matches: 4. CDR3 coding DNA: TGTGCCAGCAGCACGGACAGGGATACTGAAGCTTTCTTT. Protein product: CASSTDRDTEAFF.

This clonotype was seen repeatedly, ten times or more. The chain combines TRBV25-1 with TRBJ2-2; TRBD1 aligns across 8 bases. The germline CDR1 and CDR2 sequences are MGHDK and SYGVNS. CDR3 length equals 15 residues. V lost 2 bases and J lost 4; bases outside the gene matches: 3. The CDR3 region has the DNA TGTGCCAGCAGTGAAAGACAGGGGACCACCGGGGAGCTGTTTTTT. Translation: CASSERQGTTGELFF.

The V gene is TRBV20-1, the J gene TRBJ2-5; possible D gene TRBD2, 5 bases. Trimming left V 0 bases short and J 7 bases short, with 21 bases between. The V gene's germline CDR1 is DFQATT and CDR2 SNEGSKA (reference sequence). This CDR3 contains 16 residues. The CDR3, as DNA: TGCAGTGCTAGAGACCCCCGGAGAGAGGGAGTGGTGACCCAGTACTTC. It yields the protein CSARDPRREGVVTQYF.

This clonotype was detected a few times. For the CDR3, the DNA is TGTGCCAGCAGTTCAGGGACAGGGGGCTCTGAAGCTTTCTTT. Translated: CASSSGTGGSEAFF. The chain has TRBV12-3 or TRBV12-4 and TRBJ1-1; TRBD1 matches at 12 bases. The V segment lost 4 bases and the J segment 6 bases; nucleotides outside the gene matches: 3. The CDR3 has 14 residues.

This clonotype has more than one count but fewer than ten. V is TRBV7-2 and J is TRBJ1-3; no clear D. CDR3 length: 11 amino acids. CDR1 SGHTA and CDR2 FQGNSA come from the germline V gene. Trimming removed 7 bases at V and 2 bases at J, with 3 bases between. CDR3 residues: CASTPGNTIYF. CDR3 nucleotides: TGTGCCAGCACCCCTGGAAACACCATATATTTT.

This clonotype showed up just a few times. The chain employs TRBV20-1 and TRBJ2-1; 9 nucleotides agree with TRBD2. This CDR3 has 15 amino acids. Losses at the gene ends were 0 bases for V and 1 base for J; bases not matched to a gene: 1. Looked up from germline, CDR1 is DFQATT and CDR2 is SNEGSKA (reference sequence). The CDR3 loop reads CSARDAGGSYNEQFF. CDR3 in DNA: TGCAGTGCTAGAGACGCGGGAGGGTCCTACAATGAGCAGTTCTTC.

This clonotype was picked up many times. DNA of the CDR3: TGCGCCAGCAGCTTGGCTGGGACTAGCGGGAGGAGAGTGAGGGAGACCCAGTACTTC. It encodes CASSLAGTSGRRVRETQYF. The chain uses TRBV5-1 and TRBJ2-5; 15 bases agree with TRBD2. The CDR3 contains 19 residues. Per germline, CDR1 SGHRS and CDR2 YFSETQ. V dropped 0 bases and J dropped 5; count of bases not matched to a gene: 11.

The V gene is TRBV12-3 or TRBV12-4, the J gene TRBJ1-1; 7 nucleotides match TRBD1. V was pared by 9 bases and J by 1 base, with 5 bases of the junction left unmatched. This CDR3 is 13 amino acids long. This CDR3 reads CASSGTENTEAFF. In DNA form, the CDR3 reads TGTGCCAGTTCCGGGACAGAGAACACTGAAGCTTTCTTT.

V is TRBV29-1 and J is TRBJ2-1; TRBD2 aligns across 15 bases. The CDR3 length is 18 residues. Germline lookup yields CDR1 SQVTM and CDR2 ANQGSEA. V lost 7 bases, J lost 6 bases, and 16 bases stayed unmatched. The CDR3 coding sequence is TGCAGCGCTCCACTCGGACTAGCGGGAGGGCCCTCGGGCAATGAGCAGTTCTTC. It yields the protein CSAPLGLAGGPSGNEQFF.

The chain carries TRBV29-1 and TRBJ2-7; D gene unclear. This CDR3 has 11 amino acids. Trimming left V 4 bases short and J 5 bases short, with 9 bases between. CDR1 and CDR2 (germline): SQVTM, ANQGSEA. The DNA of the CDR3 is TGCAGCGTTGCAAACGGAAACGAGCAGTACTTC. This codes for CSVANGNEQYF.

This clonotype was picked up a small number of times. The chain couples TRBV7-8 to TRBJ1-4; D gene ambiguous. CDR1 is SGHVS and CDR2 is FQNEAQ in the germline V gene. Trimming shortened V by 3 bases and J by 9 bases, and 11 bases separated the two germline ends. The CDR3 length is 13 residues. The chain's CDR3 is CASSFIGEKKLFF. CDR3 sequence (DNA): TGTGCCAGCAGCTTTATCGGGGAGAAAAAACTGTTTTTT.

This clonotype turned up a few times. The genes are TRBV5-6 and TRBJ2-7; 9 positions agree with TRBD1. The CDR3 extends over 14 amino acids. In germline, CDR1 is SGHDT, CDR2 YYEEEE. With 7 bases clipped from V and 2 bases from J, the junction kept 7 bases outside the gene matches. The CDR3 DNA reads TGTGCCAGCGCCACCCGGGACAGGGCCTACGAGCAGTACTTC. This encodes CASATRDRAYEQYF.

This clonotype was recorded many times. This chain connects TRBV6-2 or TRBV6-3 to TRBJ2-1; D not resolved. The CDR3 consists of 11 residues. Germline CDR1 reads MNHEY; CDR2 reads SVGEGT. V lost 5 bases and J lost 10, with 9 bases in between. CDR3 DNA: TGTGCCAGCAGTCTGGGTGGAGAGCAGTTCTTC. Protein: CASSLGGEQFF.

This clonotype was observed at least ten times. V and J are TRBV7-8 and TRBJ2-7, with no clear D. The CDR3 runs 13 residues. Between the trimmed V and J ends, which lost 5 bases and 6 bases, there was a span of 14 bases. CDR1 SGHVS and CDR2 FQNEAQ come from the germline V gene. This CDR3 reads CASSLGRPTEQYF. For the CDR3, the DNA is TGTGCCAGCAGCCTAGGACGTCCCACCGAGCAGTACTTC.

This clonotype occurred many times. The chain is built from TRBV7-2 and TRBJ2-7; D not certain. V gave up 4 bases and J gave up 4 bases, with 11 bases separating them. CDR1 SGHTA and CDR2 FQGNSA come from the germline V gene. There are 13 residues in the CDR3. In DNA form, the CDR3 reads TGTGCCAGCAGCTCCGCTCACTCGTACGAGCAGTACTTC. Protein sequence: CASSSAHSYEQYF.

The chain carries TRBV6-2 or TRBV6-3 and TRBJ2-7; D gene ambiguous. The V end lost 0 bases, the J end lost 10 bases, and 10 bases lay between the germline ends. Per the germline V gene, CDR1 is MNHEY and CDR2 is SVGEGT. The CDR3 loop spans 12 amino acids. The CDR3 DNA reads TGTGCCAGCAGTTACTCGAAAGGCCGACAGTACTTC. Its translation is CASSYSKGRQYF.

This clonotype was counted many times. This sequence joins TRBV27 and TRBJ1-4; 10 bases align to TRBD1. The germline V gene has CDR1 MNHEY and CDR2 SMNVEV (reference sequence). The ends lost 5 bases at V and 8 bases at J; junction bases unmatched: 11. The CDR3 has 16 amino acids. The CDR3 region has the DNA TGTGCCAGCAGTAAACCACCAGGGACAGGGGAAGAAAAACTGTTTTTT. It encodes CASSKPPGTGEEKLFF.

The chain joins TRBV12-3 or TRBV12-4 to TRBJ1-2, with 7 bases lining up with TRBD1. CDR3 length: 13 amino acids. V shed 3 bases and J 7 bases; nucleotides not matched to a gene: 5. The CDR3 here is CASSFGTVSGYTF. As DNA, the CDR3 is TGTGCCAGCAGTTTTGGGACAGTCAGTGGCTACACCTTC.

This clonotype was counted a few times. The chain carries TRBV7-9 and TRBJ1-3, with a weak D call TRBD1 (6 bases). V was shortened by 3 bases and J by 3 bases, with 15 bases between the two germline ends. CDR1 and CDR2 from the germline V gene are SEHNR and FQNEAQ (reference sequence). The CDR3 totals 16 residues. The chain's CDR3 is CASSLDGGPYGNTIYF. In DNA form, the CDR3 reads TGTGCCAGCAGCTTGGACGGGGGGCCTTATGGAAACACCATATATTTT.

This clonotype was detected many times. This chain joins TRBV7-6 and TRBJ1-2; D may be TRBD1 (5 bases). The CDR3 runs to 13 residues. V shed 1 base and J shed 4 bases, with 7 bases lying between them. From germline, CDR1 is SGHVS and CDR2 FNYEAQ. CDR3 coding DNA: TGTGCCAGCAGCTTAGGACAGCTCTATGGCTACACCTTC. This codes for CASSLGQLYGYTF.

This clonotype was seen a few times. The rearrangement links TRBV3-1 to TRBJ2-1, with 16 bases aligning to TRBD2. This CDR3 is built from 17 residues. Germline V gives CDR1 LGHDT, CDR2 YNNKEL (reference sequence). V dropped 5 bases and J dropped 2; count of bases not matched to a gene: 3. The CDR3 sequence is CASSSGTSGRAYNEQFF. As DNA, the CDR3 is TGTGCCAGCAGCTCCGGGACTAGCGGGAGGGCCTACAATGAGCAGTTCTTC.

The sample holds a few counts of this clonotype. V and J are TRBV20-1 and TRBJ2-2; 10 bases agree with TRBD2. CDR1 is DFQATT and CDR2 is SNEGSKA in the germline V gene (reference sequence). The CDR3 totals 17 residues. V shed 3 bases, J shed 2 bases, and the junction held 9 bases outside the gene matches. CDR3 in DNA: TGCAGTGCTAGTGGTACCCGGACTAGCGGAAACACCGGGGAGCTGTTTTTT. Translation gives CSASGTRTSGNTGELFF.

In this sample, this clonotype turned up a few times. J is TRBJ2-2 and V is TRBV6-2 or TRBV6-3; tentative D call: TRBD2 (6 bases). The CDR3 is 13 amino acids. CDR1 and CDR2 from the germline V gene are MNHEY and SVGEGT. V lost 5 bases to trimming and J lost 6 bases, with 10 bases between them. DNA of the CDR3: TGTGCCAGCAGTCTCGGGGGTGCCGGGGAGCTGTTTTTT. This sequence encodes CASSLGGAGELFF.